These 14 T cell receptor beta chains were sequenced from one sample in a study of CXCR3-negative and CXCR3-positive naive CD8 T cells. The study made its TRB cDNA libraries by 5' RACE, adding UMI labels. TCRdb re-called the 5' RACE reads and catalogs CDR3 proteins one per entry, DNA excluded. The sample yields tens of thousands of distinct CDR3 sequences, of which the top ten take up around 10%. Sequenced sample: memory CD8+ T cells from blood. All receptors come from a human donor in good health. Some clones in this sample may be carry-over from other donors' samples.

The CDR3 sequence: CASSFLFGRENTEAFF. The chain uses TRBV5-4 and TRBJ1-1; with no DNA, the TCRdb D assignment of TRBD1 cannot be verified. The germline CDR1 and CDR2 sequences are SGHNT and YYREEE (reference sequence). This CDR3 is 16 amino acids long.

The chain is built from TRBV25-1 and TRBJ2-1; TCRdb names TRBD2, which stays unverified in the absence of DNA. CDR1 is MGHDK and CDR2 is SYGVNS in the germline V gene. The length of the CDR3 is 15 residues. CDR3 amino acids: CASSLAGGTYNEQFF.

The chain recombines TRBV18 with TRBJ2-1; as DNA is missing, the TRBD1 call by TCRdb cannot be tested. Germline V CDR1 and CDR2: KGHSH, LQKENI. The CDR3 runs to 14 residues. The CDR3 loop is CASSVADGNNEQFF.

The V gene is TRBV7-3, the J gene TRBJ2-7; the D call from TCRdb, TRBD1, cannot be confirmed without DNA. CDR1 is SGHTA and CDR2 is FQGTGA in the germline V gene. CDR3 size: 14 residues. CDR3 sequence: CASSPGGPSYEQYF.

The chain employs TRBV25-1 and TRBJ1-6; lacking DNA, the TRBD1 call made by TCRdb goes unchecked. CDR3 length equals 15 residues. Germline CDR1 is MGHDK and CDR2 is SYGVNS. The CDR3 sequence: CASSEFGGGNSPLHF.

The chain carries TRBV4-2 and TRBJ2-5; TCRdb calls TRBD1, which cannot be checked without DNA. Germline V gene data show CDR1 as LGHNA and CDR2 as YNFKEQ. The CDR3 runs to 15 residues. The CDR3 here is CASSQGDGDQETQYF.

The CDR3 here is CASTKREIMNTEAFF. This sequence joins TRBV6-2 or TRBV6-3 and TRBJ1-1. From germline, CDR1 is MNHEY and CDR2 SVGEGT. This CDR3 has 15 residues.

The genes are TRBV7-9 and TRBJ1-1; the TCRdb call, TRBD1, lacks DNA for checking. The CDR3 has 13 residues. Germline CDR1 SEHNR, CDR2 FQNEAQ (reference sequence). CDR3 sequence: CASSLTGTTEAFF.

The CDR3 spells CASSLASGEAQETQYF. The chain is built from TRBV7-8 and TRBJ2-5; TCRdb's assignment of TRBD1 cannot be checked, as there is no DNA. Germline assignment: CDR1 SGHVS and CDR2 FQNEAQ. The CDR3 sequence is 16 residues long.

The chain combines TRBV29-1 with TRBJ1-2. Germline V gene data show CDR1 as SQVTM and CDR2 as ANQGSEA. The CDR3 covers 12 residues. This CDR3 is CSVPGEGYGYTF.

The chain joins TRBV6-6 to TRBJ2-7; TCRdb outputs TRBD2, but without DNA this stays unchecked. Germline loops: CDR1 MNHNY, CDR2 SVGAGI (reference sequence). CDR3 size: 13 residues. This CDR3 is CASSRQGSYEQYF.

The CDR3 is CASSLNTYSYNSPLHF. The chain recombines TRBV28 with TRBJ1-6. The CDR3 sequence is 16 residues long. Germline CDR1 and CDR2: MDHEN and SYDVKM.

This chain links TRBV11-1 with TRBJ2-5; TCRdb names TRBD2, which stays unverified in the absence of DNA. The CDR3 is made up of 15 amino acids. CDR1 is SGHAT, CDR2 FQDESV, per germline (reference sequence). The CDR3 region is CASSLTTGLSKTQYF. The entire variable domain, with the rest obtained from reference TRBV11-1 and TRBJ2-5, is as follows: EAEVAQSPRYKITEKSQAVAFWCDPISGHATLYWYRQILGQGPELLVQFQDESVVDDSQLPKDRFSAERLKGVDSTLKIQPAELGDSAMYLCASSLTTGLSKTQYFGPGTRLLVL.

The chain carries TRBV7-9 and TRBJ1-1; the TCRdb D gene call, TRBD1, has no DNA to confirm it. Germline V gene data show CDR1 as SEHNR and CDR2 as FQNEAQ (reference sequence). CDR3 length equals 15 residues. CDR3 amino acids: CASSSGQGMNTEAFF.